This entry features one T cell receptor beta chain sequence. The data were obtained in a study of blood T cell repertoires in COVID-19. Study background: The study drew acute and convalescent COVID-19 samples from the United States, Italy and Spain.

CDR1 and CDR2 (germline): SGHTA, FQGNSA. V shed 6 bases and J 9 bases; nucleotides not matched to a gene: 14. CDR3 size: 16 residues. TCRdb's table, derived via immunoSEQ multiplex PCR, lists solely in-frame clones and lacks some. In the table there are approximately 150,000 clones, 80% to 90% of which are singletons. The rearrangement links TRBV7-2 to TRBJ2-5; 12 positions agree with TRBD2. Sequenced material: peripheral blood. This TCR derives from a man aged 65 to 85 with acute or convalescent COVID-19. As DNA, the CDR3 is TGTGCCAGCAGTTCTAAGGAGGCTAGCGGGAGGGGGGCCCAGTACTTC. As protein: CASSSKEASGRGAQYF.